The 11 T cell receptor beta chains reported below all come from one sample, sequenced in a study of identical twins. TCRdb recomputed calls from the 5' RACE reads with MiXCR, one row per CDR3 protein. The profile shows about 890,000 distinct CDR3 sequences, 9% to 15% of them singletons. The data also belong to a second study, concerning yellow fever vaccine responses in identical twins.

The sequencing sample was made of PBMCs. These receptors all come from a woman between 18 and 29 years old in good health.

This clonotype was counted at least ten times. CDR3 DNA: TGTGCCAGCAGCTTATCCCTCAATGAGCAGTTCTTC. It translates to CASSLSLNEQFF. V is TRBV7-9 and J is TRBJ2-1, with unresolved D. Trimming pared 2 bases from V and 6 bases from J, leaving 5 bases between. The CDR3 is 12 amino acids. Germline V gene lookup returns CDR1 SEHNR and CDR2 FQNEAQ (reference sequence).

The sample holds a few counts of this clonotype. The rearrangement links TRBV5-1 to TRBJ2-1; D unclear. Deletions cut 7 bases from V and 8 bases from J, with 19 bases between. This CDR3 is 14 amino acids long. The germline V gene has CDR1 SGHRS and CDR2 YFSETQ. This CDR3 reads CASQRLAALHEQFF. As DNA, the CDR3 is TGCGCCAGCCAGCGTTTGGCAGCCCTGCATGAGCAGTTCTTC.

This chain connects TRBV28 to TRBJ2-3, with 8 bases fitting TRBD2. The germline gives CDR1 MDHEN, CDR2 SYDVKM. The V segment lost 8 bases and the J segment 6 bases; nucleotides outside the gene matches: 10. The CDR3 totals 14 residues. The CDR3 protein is CASGTGGPGDTQYF. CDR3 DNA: TGTGCCAGCGGTACGGGGGGGCCTGGGGATACGCAGTATTTT. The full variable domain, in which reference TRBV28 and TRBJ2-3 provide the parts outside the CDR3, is DVKVTQSSRYLVKRTGEKVFLECVQDMDHENMFWYRQDPGLGLRLIYFSYDVKMKEKGDIPEGYSVSREKKERFSLILESASTNQTSMYLCASGTGGPGDTQYFGPGTRLTVL.

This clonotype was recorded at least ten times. For the CDR3, the DNA is TGTGCCAGCAGCACCGGGACAGACAATCAGCCCCAGCATTTT. It specifies CASSTGTDNQPQHF. V and J are TRBV7-4 and TRBJ1-5; 7 positions agree with TRBD1. The length of the CDR3 is 14 residues. Germline V lookup: CDR1 SGHVT, CDR2 SQSDAQ. The V gene end was trimmed by 5 bases and the J gene end by 3 bases; junction bases not matched to a gene: 4.

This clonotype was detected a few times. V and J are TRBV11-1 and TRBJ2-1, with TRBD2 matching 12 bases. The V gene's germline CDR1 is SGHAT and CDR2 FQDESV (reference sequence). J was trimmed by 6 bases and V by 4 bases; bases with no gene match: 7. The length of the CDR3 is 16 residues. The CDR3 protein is CASSSKTSGSRNEQFF. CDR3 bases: TGTGCCAGCAGCTCGAAGACTAGCGGGAGCCGCAATGAGCAGTTCTTC.

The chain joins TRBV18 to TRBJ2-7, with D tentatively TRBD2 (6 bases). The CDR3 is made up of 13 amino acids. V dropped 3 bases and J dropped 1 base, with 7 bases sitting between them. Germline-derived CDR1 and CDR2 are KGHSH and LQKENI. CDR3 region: CASSPEGSYEQYF. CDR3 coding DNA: TGTGCCAGCTCACCGGAGGGGTCCTACGAGCAGTACTTC.

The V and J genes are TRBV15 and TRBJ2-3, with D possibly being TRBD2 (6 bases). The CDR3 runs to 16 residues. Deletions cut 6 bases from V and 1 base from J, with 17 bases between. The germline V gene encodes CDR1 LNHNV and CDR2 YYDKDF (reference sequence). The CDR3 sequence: CATRDGMASGTDTQYF. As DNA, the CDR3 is TGTGCCACCAGAGATGGGATGGCTAGCGGCACAGATACGCAGTATTTT.

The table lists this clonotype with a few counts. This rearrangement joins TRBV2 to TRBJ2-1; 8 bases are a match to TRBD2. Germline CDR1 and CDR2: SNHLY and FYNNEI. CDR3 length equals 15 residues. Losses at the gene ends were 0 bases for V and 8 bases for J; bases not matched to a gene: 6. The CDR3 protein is CASSEALGTRHEQFF. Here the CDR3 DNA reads TGTGCCAGCAGTGAAGCTCTCGGGACTAGGCATGAGCAGTTCTTC.

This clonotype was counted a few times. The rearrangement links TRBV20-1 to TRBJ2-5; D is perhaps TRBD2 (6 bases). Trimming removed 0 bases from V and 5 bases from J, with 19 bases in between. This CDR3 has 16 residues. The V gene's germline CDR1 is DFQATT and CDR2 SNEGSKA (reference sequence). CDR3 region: CSARDWWQRSGETQYF. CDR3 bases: TGCAGTGCTAGAGATTGGTGGCAGCGCAGCGGGGAGACCCAGTACTTC.

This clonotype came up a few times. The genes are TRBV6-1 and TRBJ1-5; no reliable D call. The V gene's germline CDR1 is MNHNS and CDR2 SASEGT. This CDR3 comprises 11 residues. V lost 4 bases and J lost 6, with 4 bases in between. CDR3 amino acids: CASSVSQPQHF. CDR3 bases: TGTGCCAGCAGTGTCTCTCAGCCCCAGCATTTT.

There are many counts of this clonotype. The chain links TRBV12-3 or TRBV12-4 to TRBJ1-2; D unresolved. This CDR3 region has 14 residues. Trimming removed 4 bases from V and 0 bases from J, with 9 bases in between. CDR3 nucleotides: TGTGCCAGCAGTTCCGGACCATCTAACTATGGCTACACCTTC. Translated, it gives CASSSGPSNYGYTF.